This TCR beta chain derives from a study of shared clonotypes between healthy human individuals. Study findings and constraints: Clonotype sharing among donors likely depends on sequencing depth. Naive CD4 clonotype sharing across four donors was around 5%.

The CDR3 runs 13 residues. V was pared by 2 bases and J by 14 bases, with 5 bases of the junction left unmatched. Per the germline V gene, CDR1 is MNHNS and CDR2 is SASEGT. Only a few counts were recorded for this clone. Antigen: not known. The method was immunoSEQ multiplex PCR; TCRdb's version includes in-frame clones alone and lacks a portion of them. The sample has about 1 million clones, around 76% seen once. Donors comprised healthy HIV-negative adults lacking recent acute infections or vaccinations. The split of CD4+ cells yielded CD45RA+ naive and CD45RA-negative memory subsets. Material for sequencing was memory CD4+ T cells sorted from blood. Subset indicated: CD45RA-negative fraction. This chain connects TRBV6-1 to TRBJ2-1; TRBD2 matches at 11 bases. The receptor comes from a young man in good health. The CDR3, as DNA: TGTGCCAGCAGTGAAAAAGATAGCGGGAGGGAGTTCTTC. It specifies CASSEKDSGREFF.